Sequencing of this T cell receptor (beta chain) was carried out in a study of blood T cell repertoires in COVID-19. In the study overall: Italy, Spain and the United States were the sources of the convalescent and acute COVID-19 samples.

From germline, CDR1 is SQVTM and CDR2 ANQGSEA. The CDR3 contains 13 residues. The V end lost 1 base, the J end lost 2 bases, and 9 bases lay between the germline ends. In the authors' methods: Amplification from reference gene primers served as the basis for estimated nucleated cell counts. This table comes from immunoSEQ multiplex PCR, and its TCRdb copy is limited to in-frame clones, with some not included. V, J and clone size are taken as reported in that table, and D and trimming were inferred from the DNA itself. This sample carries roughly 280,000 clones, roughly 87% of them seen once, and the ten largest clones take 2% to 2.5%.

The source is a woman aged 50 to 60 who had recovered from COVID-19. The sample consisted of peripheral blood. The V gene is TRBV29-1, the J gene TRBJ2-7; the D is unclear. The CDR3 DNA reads TGCAGCGTTGAAGGTCCGAGCCCCTACGAGCAGTACTTC. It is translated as CSVEGPSPYEQYF.